This T cell receptor beta chain was sequenced in a study of blood T cell repertoires in COVID-19. In the study overall: T cells, B-cell-depleted T cells, or PBMCs provided the cDNA or gDNA that served as material.

Sequencing was performed with immunoSEQ multiplex PCR; in TCRdb, only in-frame clones are kept and a portion is missing. Here the sample spans 97,000 or so clones, roughly 80% being singletons. The CDR3 is 16 amino acids. V trimming: 0 bases; J trimming: 5 bases; junction bases outside the gene matches: 6. Per germline, CDR1 SGHAT and CDR2 FQNNGV. The clonotype originates from a human donor in a cohort sampled during active COVID-19. Sequencing used peripheral blood. The rearrangement uses TRBV11-2 and TRBJ2-3; 9 bases line up with TRBD2. CDR3 residues: CASSLDKLAGIDTQYF. Written as DNA, the CDR3 is TGTGCCAGCAGCTTAGATAAGCTAGCGGGGATAGATACGCAGTATTTT.